Described below is a single T cell receptor (beta chain) sequence and its context. TCRdb's table, derived via immunoSEQ multiplex PCR, lists solely in-frame clones and lacks some. Of about 77,000 clones in the sample, 85% to 95% were seen once. This specimen belongs to a study of T cell changes during pregnancy in multiple sclerosis. Per the germline V gene, CDR1 is LNHDA and CDR2 is SQIVND (reference sequence). Trimming removed 6 bases at V and 8 bases at J, with 17 bases between. The CDR3 spans 14 residues. The source of this sequence is a female donor in good health, enrolled as a control in a pregnancy study. The chain carries TRBV19 and TRBJ1-5; D is uncertain. The sample consisted of peripheral blood, taken after pregnancy. The CDR3 is CASRTEQPMEPQHF. In DNA form, the CDR3 reads TGTGCCAGTAGGACCGAACAGCCCATGGAGCCCCAGCATTTT.